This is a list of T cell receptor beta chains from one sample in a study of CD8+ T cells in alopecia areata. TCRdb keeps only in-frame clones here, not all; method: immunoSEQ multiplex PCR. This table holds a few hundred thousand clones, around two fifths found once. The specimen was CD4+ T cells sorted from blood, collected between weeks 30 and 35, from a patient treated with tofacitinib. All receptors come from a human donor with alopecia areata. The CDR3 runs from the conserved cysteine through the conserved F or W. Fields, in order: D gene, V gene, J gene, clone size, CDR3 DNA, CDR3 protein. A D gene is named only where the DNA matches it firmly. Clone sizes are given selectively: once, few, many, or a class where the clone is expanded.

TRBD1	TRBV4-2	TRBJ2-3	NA	TGTGCCAGCAGCCACCCCCCGTCGGGACAGGGAAGAGATACGCAGTATTTT	CASSHPPSGQGRDTQYF
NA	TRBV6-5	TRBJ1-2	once	TGTGCCAGCAGTTACGGGGGAGACTACACCTTC	CASSYGGDYTF
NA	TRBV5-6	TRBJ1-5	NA	TGTGCCAGCAGCAGCGCCCGCACATCATACCAGATCAGCAATCAGCCCCAGCATTTT	CASSSARTSYQISNQPQHF
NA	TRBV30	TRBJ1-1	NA	TGTGCCTGGAGCCCACAGAACACTGAAGCTTTCTTT	CAWSPQNTEAFF
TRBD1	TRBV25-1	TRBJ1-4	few	TGTGCCAGCAGTCCGAGGCAGGGGGGAGGTGAAAAACTGTTTTTT	CASSPRQGGGEKLFF
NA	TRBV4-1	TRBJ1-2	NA	TGCGCCAGCAGCCTTTCCCCGGCGGCCGGGAACGCTGGCTACACCTTC	CASSLSPAAGNAGYTF
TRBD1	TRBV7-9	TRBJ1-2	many	TGTGCCAGCAGCTTACCCGGGACAGATGATGGCTACACCTTC	CASSLPGTDDGYTF
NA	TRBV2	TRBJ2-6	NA	TGTGCCAGCAGTGAGGGGACCCCTGGGGCCAACGTCCTGACTTTC	CASSEGTPGANVLTF
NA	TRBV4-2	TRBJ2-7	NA	TGTGCCAGCAGCCAAGAGATGGGGCTCTACGAGCAGTACTTC	CASSQEMGLYEQYF
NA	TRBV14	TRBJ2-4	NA	TGTGCCAGCAAAAGGGCTTTGCCGCCCTTAGCCAAAAACATTCAGTACTTC	CASKRALPPLAKNIQYF
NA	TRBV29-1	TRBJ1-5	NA	TGCAGCGTTGGAACGGGGGTGGGCAATCAGCCCCAGCATTTT	CSVGTGVGNQPQHF
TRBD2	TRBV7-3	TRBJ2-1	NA	TGTGCCAGCAGCTTAGGCGGACTAGCGGGAGTTGTAAATGAGCAGTTCTTC	CASSLGGLAGVVNEQFF
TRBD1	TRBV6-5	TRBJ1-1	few	TGTGCCAGCAGCCCCGGGACAGGGGTCGTCACTGAAGCTTTCTTT	CASSPGTGVVTEAFF
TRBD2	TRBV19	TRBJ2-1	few	TGTGCCAGTAGCCCCCCGGGGGGTGAGCAGTTCTTC	CASSPPGGEQFF
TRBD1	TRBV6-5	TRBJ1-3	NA	TGTGCCAGCAGTTACCATCTGACAGGGACTGGAAACACCATATATTTT	CASSYHLTGTGNTIYF
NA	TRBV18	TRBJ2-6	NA	TGTGCCAGCTCACTCTCAGGACTGCCCTCTGGGGCCAACGTCCTGACTTTC	CASSLSGLPSGANVLTF
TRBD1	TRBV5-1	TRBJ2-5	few	TGCGCCAGCAGCGCCAGACAGGGATCCTTCTATGAGACCCAGTACTTC	CASSARQGSFYETQYF
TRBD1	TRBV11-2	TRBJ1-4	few	TGTGCCAGCAGCAGGGACAGGGGTGGAGAAAAACTGTTTTTT	CASSRDRGGEKLFF
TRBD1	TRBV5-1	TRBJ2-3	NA	TGCGCCAGCAGCCAGGGGGATGGTAGAGATACGCAGTATTTT	CASSQGDGRDTQYF
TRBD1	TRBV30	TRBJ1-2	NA	TGTGCCTGGAGGGGGACGGGACAGACCTACTATGGCTACACCTTC	CAWRGTGQTYYGYTF
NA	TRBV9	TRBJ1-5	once	TGTGCCAGCAGCGTAGGGGTAGGCCGGAATCAGCCCCAGCATTTT	CASSVGVGRNQPQHF
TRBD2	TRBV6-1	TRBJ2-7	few	TGTGCCACCTCAGCGGGATACGAGCAGTACTTC	CATSAGYEQYF